This T cell receptor beta chain came from a study of T cell responses to AZD1222 COVID-19 vaccine (dated by TCRdb to the early 2020s). Concerning the study at large: TCR sequencing was performed for 230 to 250 trial participants, of whom some 200 were given two doses of AZD1222 and around 25 were given two doses of MenACWY control vaccine. Trial participants were enrolled into age subgroups of 18-55, 56-69 and 70-plus years, which contained about 160, 30 and 59 TCR-sequenced participants, respectively.

The CDR3 regions of human TCRbeta chains were analyzed by immunosequencing. Per the authors' processing: Repertoire TCRs were matched against a reference library of SARS-CoV-2-specific TCRs generated with the MIRA antigen-specificity platform. Breadth was defined as the fraction of unique TCRs that were SARS-CoV-2-associated, and depth was defined as the fraction of total T cells that were SARS-CoV-2-associated. Using the MIRA data, each spike-specific TCR was mapped to the spike region that the TCR reacts to and placed in a CD4 or CD8 class. Log10-transformed breadth and depth values were compared by one-way ANOVA with Sidak's multiple comparisons tests. TCRdb obtained this table from immuneACCESS and retained in-frame rearrangements with V and J assigned. These tables miss some clones; where compared with another copy, unresolved V genes account for less than half of the shortfall, and the remainder is unexplained. The V and J calls and clone size were taken over from that table, and D and trimming were inferred from the DNA. Here the sample has 100,000 to 150,000 clones; roughly 91% occur a single time. The ten largest account for 3.5% of the sample.

Cut back by 2 bases and 6 bases, the V and J ends lie 17 bases apart. Counted from cysteine to phenylalanine, this CDR3 has 16 amino acids. Here the CDR3 DNA is all that survives: 48 bases in frame from base 1. For CDR1 and CDR2, the germline V gene (reference sequence) lists LGHDT and YNNKEL. The meaning of the sample's time point label: about 28 days (+/-7) after the second vaccine dose. AZD1222 recipients whose second dose came at about 4 weeks and those whose second dose came at about 12 weeks were combined into one group, since spike-specific TCR depth and breadth did not differ between the two schedules. Samples from vaccinated people were obtained from the UK trials COV001 and COV002, which included a single-blind randomized controlled phase 2/3 trial of AZD1222 (ChAdOx1 nCoV-19) in healthy adults. Trial participant PBMC samples were collected at day 0 and day 28 after the second dose for TCRbeta chain sequencing.

General study outcomes and caveats: Reportedly, close to half of the unique spike-specific TCRs recognized epitopes lying outside the regions that are mutated in the B.1.351 and B.1.1.7 variants. Participants were mostly white British, with more females than males. The authors suggested clonal diversity may have been underestimated. Vaccine-associated CD4 TCRs spanned the whole spike protein, with dominant responses in regions 160-218 and 743-854. The 56-69-year group was small, and its depth increase did not reach significance, likely because of low power. Because no day 14 peak-response samples were available, the repertoires could be characterized only after the peak T cell response. Only a handful of AZD1222 recipients were SARS-CoV-2 seropositive at baseline, limiting conclusions about previously exposed vaccinees. A significant rise in spike-specific TCR breadth and depth was observed after two AZD1222 doses relative to day 0 and relative to MenACWY recipients.

In regard to this clone: Its antigen remains unidentified. Qualities for individual bases were not recorded, and no much larger clone is one base off.

The chain couples TRBV3-1 (or the pseudogene TRBV3-2) to TRBJ2-1; the best D guess is TRBD1, with 6 bases matching. Sequencing used peripheral blood, obtained 28 days after the second AZD1222 dose. The clonotype originates from an adult who received the AZD1222 COVID-19 vaccine. The CDR3 reads CASSQLLTGGGNEQFF. The DNA reads as follows: TGTGCCAGCAGCCAATTGTTGACAGGTGGGGGCAATGAGCAGTTCTTC.